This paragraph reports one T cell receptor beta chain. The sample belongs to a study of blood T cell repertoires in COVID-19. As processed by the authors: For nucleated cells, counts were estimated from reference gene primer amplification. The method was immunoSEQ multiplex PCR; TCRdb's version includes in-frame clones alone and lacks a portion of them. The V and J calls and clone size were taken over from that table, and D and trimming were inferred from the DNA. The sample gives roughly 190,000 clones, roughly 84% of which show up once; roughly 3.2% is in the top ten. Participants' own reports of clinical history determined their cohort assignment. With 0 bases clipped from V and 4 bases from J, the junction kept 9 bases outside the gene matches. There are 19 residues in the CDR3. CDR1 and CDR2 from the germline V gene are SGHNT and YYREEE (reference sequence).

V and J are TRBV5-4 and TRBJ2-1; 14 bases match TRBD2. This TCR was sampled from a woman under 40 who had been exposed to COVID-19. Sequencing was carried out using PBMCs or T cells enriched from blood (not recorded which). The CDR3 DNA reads TGTGCCAGCAGCTTGGGACTAGCGGGGGGGCCGAGTGGGTACAATGAGCAGTTCTTC. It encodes CASSLGLAGGPSGYNEQFF.